The clone carrying this T cell receptor (beta chain) occurred many times. The antigen is undetermined. The iRepertoire nested amplicon-rescue multiplex PCR amplified TCR alpha and beta CDR3s from RNA. Input was roughly 85-450 ng of tissue mRNA or PBMC total RNA. TCRdb reprocessed the multiplex PCR reads with MiXCR, giving one entry per CDR3 protein. The profile shows roughly 100,000 distinct CDR3 sequences, 35% to 45% of them singletons. The source of the sample is a study of glioma-infiltrating T cells. CDR3 length equals 12 residues. V lost 4 bases and J lost 1, with 7 bases in between. The V gene's germline CDR1 is SQVTM and CDR2 ANQGSEA. Study outcomes and limitations: Only very few CDR3 sequences appeared in both tissue and blood. Above-expected tissue-blood divergence occurred in all gliomas, most in low-grade ones.

This TCR was sampled from a human donor with low-grade glioma or glioblastoma, undergoing nonglioma brain surgery, or in good health (not recorded which). V and J are TRBV29-1 and TRBJ1-1; D is uncertain. The sample taken for sequencing was glioma tissue, nonneoplastic brain tissue, or PBMCs (not recorded which). Here the CDR3 DNA reads TGCAGCGTTGCCCACACGAACACTGAAGCTTTCTTT. It specifies CSVAHTNTEAFF.